This T cell receptor (beta chain) was profiled in a study of human T cells and chemical hapten exposure. Study context: Per-sample TCR yield variability stemmed mainly from small pooled library volume differences.

This clonotype has ten or more counts. TCRdb re-analysed the RACE reads in MiXCR, keeping a single row per CDR3 protein. The sample comprises approximately 82,000 distinct CDR3 sequences, around 6.7% of which are singletons, and 1.3% rests with the top ten. This sample's time point: patch test 2, 6 weeks after DPC sensitization. The treatment denotes: therapeutic diphenylcyclopropenone sensitization with weekly scalp DPC. Germline V gene lookup returns CDR1 DFQATT and CDR2 SNEGSKA (reference sequence). CDR3 length equals 13 residues. Between the trimmed V and J ends, which lost 4 bases and 1 base, there was a span of 10 bases.

This TCR came from a woman in her twenties or thirties with alopecia areata. Some clones in this sample may be carry-over from other donors' samples. J is TRBJ1-1 and V is TRBV20-1, with no clear D. This sample comprised whole blood, obtained in connection with sensitization to the hapten diphenylcyclopropenone (DPC). The CDR3 loop reads CSAIETGNTEAFF. CDR3 bases: TGCAGTGCTATTGAGACCGGGAACACTGAAGCTTTCTTT.